This T cell receptor beta chain was sequenced for a study of T cell clusters in autoimmune cytopenias. Looking at the study overall: The mean age of healthy donor controls was 56 years, the median roughly 60 years. Study-wide points: TRB repertoire shifts in secondary cytopenia and chronic lymphocytic leukemia mostly reflected lymphoma, not autoimmunity.

Multiplex touch-down PCR amplified TRB using TRB-A and TRB-B pools in one tube. TCRdb derives one entry per CDR3 protein from the multiplex PCR reads, leaving out DNA. The sample's table shows 5,500 or so distinct CDR3 sequences. This CDR3 spans 15 amino acids. Germline assignment: CDR1 MDHEN and CDR2 SYDVKM. A note on this clonotype: Its antigen is unknown.

TRB amplification used around 0.25 ug of peripheral blood genomic DNA. The same sample was also studied in work on T cell repertoires in aging, cancer and after chemotherapy. This second study notes: The full dataset contained roughly 9 million TCR reads. In cancer patients, declining TCR diversity with age involved lost richness and lost evenness.

V usage is TRBV28 and J usage is TRBJ2-7. The sample taken for sequencing was peripheral blood. The source is a human donor in good health. The CDR3 spells CASSLMQGIRNEQYF. The whole variable domain, filled in from reference TRBV28 and TRBJ2-7, reads DVKVTQSSRYLVKRTGEKVFLECVQDMDHENMFWYRQDPGLGLRLIYFSYDVKMKEKGDIPEGYSVSREKKERFSLILESASTNQTSMYLCASSLMQGIRNEQYFGPGTRLTVT.